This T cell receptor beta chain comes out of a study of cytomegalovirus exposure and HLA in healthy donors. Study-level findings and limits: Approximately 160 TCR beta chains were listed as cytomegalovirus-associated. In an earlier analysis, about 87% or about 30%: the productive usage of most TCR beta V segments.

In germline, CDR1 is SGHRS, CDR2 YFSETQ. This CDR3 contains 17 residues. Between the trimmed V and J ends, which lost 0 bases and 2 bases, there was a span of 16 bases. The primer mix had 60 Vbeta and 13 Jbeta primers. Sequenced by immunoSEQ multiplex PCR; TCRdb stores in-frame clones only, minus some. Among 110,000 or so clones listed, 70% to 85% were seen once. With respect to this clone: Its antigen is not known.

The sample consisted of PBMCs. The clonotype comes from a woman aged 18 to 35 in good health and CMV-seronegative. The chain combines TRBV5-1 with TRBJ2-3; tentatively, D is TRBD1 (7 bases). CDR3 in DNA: TGCGCCAGCAGCTTGGGGGGAGACAGGGACTCCACAGATACGCAGTATTTT. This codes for CASSLGGDRDSTDTQYF. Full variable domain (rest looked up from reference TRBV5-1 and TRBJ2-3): KAGVTQTPRYLIKTRGQQVTLSCSPISGHRSVSWYQQTPGQGLQFLFEYFSETQRNKGNFPGRFSGRQFSNSRSEMNVSTLELGDSALYLCASSLGGDRDSTDTQYFGPGTRLTVL.